The present TCR beta chain was sequenced within a study of a mutant IDH1 vaccine in newly diagnosed glioma. As for the study in general: Vaccination began 4-6 weeks post radiotherapy alone, or with temozolomide cycles. Sex among treated patients split 62.5% male, roughly 40% female; mean age was approximately 38 years.

The CDR3 has 17 residues. V dropped 6 bases and J dropped 8 bases, with 23 bases sitting between them. Germline CDR1 reads SGHTA; CDR2 reads FQGNSA. Note on this clone: What it binds is unknown.

Whole-study results and caveats: Seemingly, pseudoprogression had no relation to changes in the top peripheral T cell clonotypes.

Time point defined: week 35, safety follow-up. Vaccine doses each comprised 300 ug of mutant IDH1 20-mer peptide, with topical imiquimod. Donor tumors were new WHO grade 3 or 4 IDH1-mutant, ATRX-lost astrocytomas. Some clones are missing from TCRdb's copy, which holds only in-frame ones; the method was immunoSEQ multiplex PCR. The sample holds 45,000 to 60,000 clones, 70% to 90% seen once. This TCR derives from a woman in her thirties or forties with glioma. The chain combines TRBV7-2 with TRBJ1-6; D may be TRBD1 (5 bases). Specimen: PBMCs, collected from a glioma patient whose treatment included an IDH1 peptide vaccine. The CDR3 spells CASSRRGTRGPHSPLHF. CDR3 DNA: TGTGCCAGCAGTCGACGAGGGACCCGGGGACCCCATTCACCCCTCCACTTT.